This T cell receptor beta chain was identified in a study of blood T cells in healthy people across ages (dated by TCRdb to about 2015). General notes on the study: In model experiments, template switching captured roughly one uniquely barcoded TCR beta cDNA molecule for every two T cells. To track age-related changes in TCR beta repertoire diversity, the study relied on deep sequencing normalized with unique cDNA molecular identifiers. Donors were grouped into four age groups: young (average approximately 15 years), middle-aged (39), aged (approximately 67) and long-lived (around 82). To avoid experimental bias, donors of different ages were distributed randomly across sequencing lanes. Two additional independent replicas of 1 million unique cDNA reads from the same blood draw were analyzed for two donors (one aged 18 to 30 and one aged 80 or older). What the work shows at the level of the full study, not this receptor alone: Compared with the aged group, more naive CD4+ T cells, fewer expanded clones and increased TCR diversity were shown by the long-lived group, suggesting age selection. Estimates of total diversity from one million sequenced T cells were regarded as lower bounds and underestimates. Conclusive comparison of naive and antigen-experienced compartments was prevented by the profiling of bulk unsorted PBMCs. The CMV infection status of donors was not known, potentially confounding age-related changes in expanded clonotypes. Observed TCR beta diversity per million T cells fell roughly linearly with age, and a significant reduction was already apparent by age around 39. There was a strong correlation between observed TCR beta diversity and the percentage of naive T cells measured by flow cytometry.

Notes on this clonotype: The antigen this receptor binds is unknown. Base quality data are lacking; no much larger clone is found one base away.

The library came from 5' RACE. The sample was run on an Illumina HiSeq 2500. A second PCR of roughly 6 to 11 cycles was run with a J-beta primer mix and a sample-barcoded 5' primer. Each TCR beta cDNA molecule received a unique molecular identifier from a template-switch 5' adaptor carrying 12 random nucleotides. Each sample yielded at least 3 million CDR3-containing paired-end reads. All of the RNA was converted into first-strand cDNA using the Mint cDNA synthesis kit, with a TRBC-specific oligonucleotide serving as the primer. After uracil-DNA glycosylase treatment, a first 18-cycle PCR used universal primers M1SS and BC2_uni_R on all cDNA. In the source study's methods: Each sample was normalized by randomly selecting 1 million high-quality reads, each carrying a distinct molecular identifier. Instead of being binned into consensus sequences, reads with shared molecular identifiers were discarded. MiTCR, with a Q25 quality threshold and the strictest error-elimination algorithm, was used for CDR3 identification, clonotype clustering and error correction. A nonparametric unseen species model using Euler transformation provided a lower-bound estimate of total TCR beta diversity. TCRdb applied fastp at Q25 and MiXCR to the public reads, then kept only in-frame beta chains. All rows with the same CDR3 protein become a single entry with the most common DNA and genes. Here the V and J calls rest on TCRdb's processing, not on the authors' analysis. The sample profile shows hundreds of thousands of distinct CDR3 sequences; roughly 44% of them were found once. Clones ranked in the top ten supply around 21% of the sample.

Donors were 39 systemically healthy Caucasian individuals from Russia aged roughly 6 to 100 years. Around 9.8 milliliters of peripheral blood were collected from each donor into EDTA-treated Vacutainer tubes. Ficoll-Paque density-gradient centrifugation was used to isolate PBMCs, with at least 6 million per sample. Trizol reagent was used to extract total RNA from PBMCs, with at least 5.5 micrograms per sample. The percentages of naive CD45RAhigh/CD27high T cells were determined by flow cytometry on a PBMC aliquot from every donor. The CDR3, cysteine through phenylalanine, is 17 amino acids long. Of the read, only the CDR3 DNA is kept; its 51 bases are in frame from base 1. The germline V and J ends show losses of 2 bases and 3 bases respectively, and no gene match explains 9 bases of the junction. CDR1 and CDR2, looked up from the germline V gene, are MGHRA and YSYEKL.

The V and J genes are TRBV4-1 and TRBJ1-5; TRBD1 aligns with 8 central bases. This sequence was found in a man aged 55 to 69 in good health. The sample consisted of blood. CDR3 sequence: CASSQWLGQGLNQPQHF. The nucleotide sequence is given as TGCGCCAGCAGCCAATGGCTCGGACAGGGCCTCAATCAGCCCCAGCATTTT.